This T cell receptor (beta chain) was sequenced for a study of cytomegalovirus exposure and HLA in healthy donors. This clone was observed a few times. PCR amplification relied on 60 Vbeta primers (plus 13 Jbeta primers). Data came from immunoSEQ multiplex PCR; TCRdb stores just in-frame clones and leaves some out. The profile shows about 150,000 clones, less than 90% of them singletons. The germline V gene has CDR1 SGHNT and CDR2 YENEEA. This CDR3 spans 14 amino acids. Trimming removed 5 bases from V and 2 bases from J, with 12 bases in between. Sequencing input: PBMCs. This chain joins TRBV11-3 and TRBJ1-2; D gene uncertain. This sequence was found in a boy aged 2-9 years in good health and CMV-seronegative. CDR3 loop: CASSAEGLNYGYTF. For the CDR3, the DNA is TGTGCCAGCAGCGCTGAGGGCCTCAACTATGGCTACACCTTC.